This TCR beta chain was recovered during a study of cytomegalovirus exposure and HLA in healthy donors. Primers included in the PCR were 60 Vbeta and 13 Jbeta primers. Profiling relied on immunoSEQ multiplex PCR, and the TCRdb table lists in-frame clones only, not all of them. Among around 110,000 clones listed, 60% to 85% were seen once. CDR1 is MNHEY and CDR2 is SMNVEV in the germline V gene (reference sequence). The CDR3 extends over 16 amino acids. V was clipped by 4 bases and J by 5 bases; unmatched bases: 8. This clone was seen more than once but under ten times. This clonotype was obtained from a woman aged 18-30 years in good health and CMV-seronegative. Specimen: PBMCs. This rearrangement joins TRBV27 to TRBJ2-1, with TRBD2 identical over 10 bases. As DNA, the CDR3 is TGTGCCAGCAGTTCAATAGCGGGGGGAACAGACAATGAGCAGTTCTTC. This encodes CASSSIAGGTDNEQFF.